This T cell receptor beta chain was identified during a study of OX40 agonist ivuxolimab in advanced cancers. Study details: Treatment of patients was with ivuxolimab, an agonistic anti-OX40 (CD134) antibody. Three patients responded partially, comprising one with hepatocellular carcinoma and two with cutaneous melanoma. General observations from the study: Dosing at 0.1 to 3.0 mg/kg was accompanied by clonal expansion of CD4+ and CD8+ blood T cells by week 6. On average, a greater number of expanded clones characterised CD8+ T cells relative to CD4+.

Regarding this clone: Its target is unknown.

The assay was immunoSEQ multiplex PCR, and TCRdb's table has in-frame clones only and misses some. Seen here are 58,000 or so clones, approximately 87% observed once, and the top ten hold less than 4%. Trimming shortened V by 6 bases and J by 7 bases, and 16 bases separated the two germline ends. CDR1 is MDHEN and CDR2 is SYDVKM in the germline V gene. The CDR3 totals 14 residues. The TCR comes from an adult with an advanced solid tumor such as melanoma, head and neck, liver or kidney cancer. The J gene is TRBJ1-5, the V gene TRBV28, with TRBD1 as a possible D gene (5 bases). Sequences were derived from CD4+ or CD8+ T cells sorted from blood, sampled in a trial of the OX40 agonist ivuxolimab. CDR3 DNA sequence: TGTGCCAGCAGCTTGGTGGGGGAGCAGCAGCCCCAGCATTTT. This translates into CASSLVGEQQPQHF.